Here is one T cell receptor beta chain with its context. The target antigen is unknown. The sample is drawn from a study of vaccination and CD4 T cells after COVID-19. Treatment denoted: roughly 10-day PBMC culture with coronavirus spike peptide pools or control peptides (ViraFEST assay). CD4+ T lymphocytes from the unexposed donor were collected before the COVID-19 pandemic (2011-2018). The CDR3 covers 13 residues. The germline V gene encodes CDR1 DFQATT and CDR2 SNEGSKA (reference sequence). V was clipped by 5 bases and J by 4 bases, with 12 bases between them. Once obtained from cultured CD4+ T cells, the DNA was sequenced using the Oncomine TCR Beta short-read assay. The genomic DNA was obtained from cultured CD4+ T cells by extraction with the QIAamp micro DNA kit. A single record per CDR3 protein comes from TCRdb applying MiXCR to the PCR reads. This table holds 3,500 to 5,000 distinct CDR3 sequences, nearly 65% found once.

The gene calls are TRBV20-1 and TRBJ1-3; tentative D call: TRBD1 (6 bases). The sequence came from a human donor in good health. The sample comprised CD4+ T cells from blood, cultured in vitro. CDR3 protein: CSARDNTGNTIYF. For the CDR3, the DNA is TGCAGTGCTCGGGACAACACGGGAAACACCATATATTTT.